The sequence of this T cell receptor beta chain was determined in a study of CXCR3-negative and CXCR3-positive naive CD8 T cells. Study results and limitations: Naive cells with CXCR3 showed TRB CDR3s that were more hydrophobic than those in CXCR3-negative naive cells. TRBV-TRBJ usage matched between naive CXCR3-negative and CXCR3-positive cells but not between memory cells. Comparably high diversity marked both naive subsets, whereas memory CD8+ cells had much lower diversity. Naive subsets showed comparable surface CD5, and TCR interaction strength was also inferred from TRB CDR3 physicochemistry.

Concerning this clonotype: Antigen specificity is unknown.

Germline CDR1 and CDR2: LNHNV and YYDKDF (reference sequence). CDR3 length: 14 residues. Preparation of TRB cDNA libraries relied on 5' RACE carrying UMI labels. TCRdb re-called the 5' RACE reads and gives one entry per CDR3 protein, without DNA. The sample table includes over 95,000 distinct CDR3 sequences. Sequencing was performed on naive CXCR3+ CD8+ T cells from blood. Stated subset: CD45RO-CCR7+CD27+CD95- naive CD8+ T cells expressing CXCR3 (TNR3+). V and J are TRBV15 and TRBJ1-1; TCRdb's D call of TRBD1 is untestable without DNA. This sequence originates from a human donor in good health. Some clones in this sample may be carry-over from other donors' samples. CDR3 protein: CATSREDRGTEAFF.